Below, 28 T cell receptor beta chains from the same sample are listed, as sequenced in a study of B cell selection in AIRE deficiency (dated by TCRdb to between 2019 and 2020). The library was prepared using the immunoSEQ multiplex PCR assay. What TCRdb holds here is the immuneACCESS table cut down to in-frame rearrangements. Part of the clones is not present; checked against another copy, under half of the missing clones reflect an unresolved V gene, and the others are unexplained. The table for this sample lists 20,000 to 30,000 clones; roughly 96% of them were counted only once. The ten largest make up 0.2% to 0.25% of the sample. For sorting, conventional CD4 T cells were defined as CD4+CD127+ cells. Specimen: CD4+CD127+ conventional T cells sorted from PBMCs. The receptor set was obtained from a human donor in good health.

This clone was observed a single time. The genes are TRBV4-3 and TRBJ2-3; no clear D gene. CDR3 length equals 15 residues. Trimming cost V 2 bases and J 0 bases, with 9 bases left between them. CDR1 is LGHNA, CDR2 YSLEER, per germline. This CDR3 is CASSQPGGSTDTQYF. CDR3 DNA sequence: TGCGCCAGCAGCCAACCAGGCGGTAGCACAGATACGCAGTATTTT.

This chain connects TRBV19 to TRBJ1-1, with 7 positions matching TRBD1. The CDR3 loop spans 15 amino acids. In germline, CDR1 is LNHDA, CDR2 SQIVND (reference sequence). V shed 3 bases, J shed 4 bases, and the junction held 8 bases outside the gene matches. CDR3 bases: TGTGCCAGTAGTATTCTGTTTCGACAGGGCACTGAAGCTTTCTTT. It translates to CASSILFRQGTEAFF. Drawing the rest from reference TRBV19 and TRBJ1-1, the complete variable domain is DGGITQSPKYLFRKEGQNVTLSCEQNLNHDAMYWYRQDPGQGLRLIYYSQIVNDFQKGDIAEGYSVSREKKESFPLTVTSAQKNPTAFYLCASSILFRQGTEAFFGQGTRLTVV.

This chain uses TRBV6-5 with TRBJ1-6; the D gene is possibly TRBD1 (6 bases). Germline V gives CDR1 MNHEY, CDR2 SVGAGI. CDR3 length: 15 residues. The V end was cut by 6 bases, the J end by 6 bases, with 15 bases between. The DNA of the CDR3 is TGTGCCAGCAGACTAACAGGGCTTTTTAATTCACCCCTCCACTTT. This translates into CASRLTGLFNSPLHF.

The CDR3 DNA reads TGTGCCAGCAGCTCCCACCCTAGCGGGAGGTTTTCCTACAATGAGCAGTTCTTC. Protein product: CASSSHPSGRFSYNEQFF. This sequence joins TRBV9 and TRBJ2-1; 11 bases line up with TRBD2. After removal of 4 bases from V and 1 base from J, the junction contained 10 bases not matched to a gene. The CDR3 covers 18 residues. CDR1 and CDR2 (germline): SGDLS, YYNGEE.

The CDR3 protein is CASSLAPPGSQLDTQYF. CDR3 DNA: TGTGCCAGCAGTTTAGCCCCTCCGGGTTCACAACTCGATACGCAGTATTTT. The chain uses TRBV28 and TRBJ2-3; unclear D gene. This CDR3 is built from 17 residues. Between the trimmed V and J ends, which lost 2 bases and 6 bases, there was a span of 21 bases. Germline V gene lookup returns CDR1 MDHEN and CDR2 SYDVKM.

Details on this clone: This CDR3 is also generated by other DNA sequences in the sample. V usage is TRBV28 and J usage is TRBJ2-7; TRBD1 is a possible D gene (5 bases). V lost 2 bases and J lost 4, with 6 bases in between. This CDR3 contains 12 residues. From germline, CDR1 is MDHEN and CDR2 SYDVKM. The CDR3 bases are TGTGCCAGCAGTTTAAGGGGTTACGAGCAGTACTTC. Translation: CASSLRGYEQYF.

V usage is TRBV7-9 and J usage is TRBJ2-7, with 8 bases aligning to TRBD2. The CDR3 spans 17 residues. With 5 bases clipped from V and 5 bases from J, the junction kept 17 bases outside the gene matches. Germline CDR1 is SEHNR and CDR2 is FQNEAQ (reference sequence). The CDR3 reads CASSLFYVREGVDEQYF. The CDR3 bases are TGTGCCAGCAGCCTATTTTATGTCCGGGAGGGCGTCGACGAGCAGTACTTC.

V gene TRBV28 combines with J gene TRBJ2-5; the match to TRBD1 covers 8 bases. CDR1 MDHEN and CDR2 SYDVKM come from the germline V gene. V was pared by 5 bases and J by 3 bases, with 5 bases of the junction left unmatched. The length of the CDR3 is 14 residues. The CDR3 DNA reads TGTGCCAGCAGTATGGGACAGGTGAAAGAGACCCAGTACTTC. Its protein is CASSMGQVKETQYF.

V usage is TRBV11-2 and J usage is TRBJ2-3; weak D call: TRBD1 (6 bases). Germline V lookup: CDR1 SGHAT, CDR2 FQNNGV. CDR3 length equals 15 residues. V was cut by 5 bases and J by 2 bases, with 14 bases left in between. The CDR3 DNA reads as TGTGCCAGCAGCCAGGGGACCCGTTTCACAGATACGCAGTATTTT. Translation: CASSQGTRFTDTQYF.

This clone was seen a handful of times. This chain connects TRBV5-6 to TRBJ2-6; 10 bases fit TRBD2. V trimming: 1 base; J trimming: 3 bases; junction bases outside the gene matches: 4. The CDR3 loop spans 17 amino acids. Germline V gene data show CDR1 as SGHDT and CDR2 as YYEEEE. CDR3 DNA sequence: TGTGCCAGCAGCTTGCTAGCGGGAGCTTTTGGGGCCAACGTCCTGACTTTC. Its protein is CASSLLAGAFGANVLTF.

J is TRBJ2-2 and V is TRBV9; D not certain. Germline values: CDR1 SGDLS, CDR2 YYNGEE. This CDR3 is 16 amino acids long. Deletions cut 0 bases from V and 0 bases from J, with 9 bases between. CDR3 sequence: CASSVAAAANTGELFF. Written as DNA, the CDR3 is TGTGCCAGCAGCGTAGCTGCCGCCGCGAACACCGGGGAGCTGTTTTTT. Complete variable domain (other parts from reference TRBV9 and TRBJ2-2): DSGVTQTPKHLITATGQRVTLRCSPRSGDLSVYWYQQSLDQGLQFLIQYYNGEERAKGNILERFSAQQFPDLHSELNLSSLELGDSALYFCASSVAAAANTGELFFGEGSRLTVL.

The rearrangement links TRBV9 to TRBJ1-2, with D possibly being TRBD1 (5 bases). The ends were cut back, 0 bases at V and 5 bases at J, with 14 bases in the middle. This CDR3 contains 15 residues. CDR1 and CDR2 (germline): SGDLS, YYNGEE. CDR3 protein: CASSVVAGSRYGYTF. The CDR3 DNA reads as TGTGCCAGCAGCGTAGTAGCAGGGTCGAGGTATGGCTACACCTTC.

This clone was counted a few times. J is TRBJ2-2 and V is TRBV5-1; 9 nucleotides line up with TRBD1. The CDR3 is made up of 15 amino acids. The germline gives CDR1 SGHRS, CDR2 YFSETQ. V trimming: 5 bases; J trimming: 5 bases; junction bases outside the gene matches: 7. The CDR3 bases are TGCGCCAGCAGTACCGGGACAGGGTATACCGGGGAGCTGTTTTTT. The encoded protein is CASSTGTGYTGELFF.

The rearrangement uses TRBV11-2 and TRBJ2-5, with D perhaps being TRBD1 or TRBD2 (6 bases each). Germline CDR1 and CDR2: SGHAT and FQNNGV. The CDR3 totals 15 residues. Deletions cut 1 base from V and 4 bases from J, with 13 bases between. CDR3 loop: CASSLGEKGGETQYF. CDR3 DNA: TGTGCCAGCAGCTTAGGCGAGAAGGGGGGAGAGACCCAGTACTTC. The whole variable domain, remainder taken from reference TRBV11-2 and TRBJ2-5, is EAGVAQSPRYKIIEKRQSVAFWCNPISGHATLYWYQQILGQGPKLLIQFQNNGVVDDSQLPKDRFSAERLKGVDSTLKIQPAKLEDSAVYLCASSLGEKGGETQYFGPGTRLLVL.

The rearrangement joins TRBV5-4 to TRBJ1-1; no reliable D call. Per the germline V gene, CDR1 is SGHNT and CDR2 is YYREEE (reference sequence). The length of the CDR3 is 12 residues. Trimming cost V 0 bases and J 8 bases, with 8 bases left between them. In DNA, the CDR3 is TGTGCCAGCAGCTTGGGACGAGCGGAAGCTTTCTTT. As protein: CASSLGRAEAFF.

This sequence joins TRBV15 and TRBJ2-3, with 7 bases identical to TRBD2. The length of the CDR3 is 16 residues. Germline CDR1 is LNHNV and CDR2 is YYDKDF (reference sequence). J was trimmed by 2 bases and V by 0 bases; bases with no gene match: 5. The CDR3 here is CATSRDSGAATDTQYF. The DNA of the CDR3 is TGTGCCACCAGCAGAGACAGCGGGGCCGCCACAGATACGCAGTATTTT. Drawing the rest from reference TRBV15 and TRBJ2-3, the complete variable domain is DAMVIQNPRYQVTQFGKPVTLSCSQTLNHNVMYWYQQKSSQAPKLLFHYYDKDFNNEADTPDNFQSRRPNTSFCFLDIRSPGLGDTAMYLCATSRDSGAATDTQYFGPGTRLTVL.

J is TRBJ2-1 and V is TRBV2; no firm D call. CDR1 and CDR2 (germline): SNHLY, FYNNEI. The CDR3 totals 14 residues. Trimming cost V 5 bases and J 2 bases, with 10 bases left between them. CDR3 DNA: TGTGCCAGCAGTAGGCTAGTAACCTACAATGAGCAGTTCTTC. Amino acid sequence: CASSRLVTYNEQFF.

The chain is built from TRBV5-1 and TRBJ2-5, with D perhaps matching TRBD1 or TRBD2 (6 bases each). CDR1 is SGHRS and CDR2 is YFSETQ in the germline V gene. The length of the CDR3 is 14 residues. V was trimmed by 2 bases and J by 3 bases, leaving 11 bases between them. The CDR3 region has the DNA TGCGCCAGCAGCTTTGGGGGGCGGGAAGAGACCCAGTACTTC. As protein: CASSFGGREETQYF.

The chain couples TRBV7-2 to TRBJ1-2, with D maybe TRBD1 (6 bases). The germline gives CDR1 SGHTA, CDR2 FQGNSA. Trimming removed 5 bases from V and 7 bases from J, with 20 bases in between. This CDR3 has 15 amino acids. CDR3 sequence: CASSPRLRTVIGYTF. CDR3 sequence (DNA): TGTGCCAGCAGCCCCCGTTTGCGGACAGTAATTGGCTACACCTTC.

V is TRBV11-2 and J is TRBJ2-7, with TRBD2 matching over 7 bases. The CDR3 consists of 15 residues. The V gene end was trimmed by 1 base and the J gene end by 2 bases; junction bases not matched to a gene: 5. Looked up from germline, CDR1 is SGHAT and CDR2 is FQNNGV. The CDR3 sequence: CASSLVRGRTYEQYF. CDR3 DNA sequence: TGTGCCAGCAGCTTAGTACGCGGGAGAACCTACGAGCAGTACTTC.

This rearrangement joins TRBV19 to TRBJ1-5; no clear D gene. V was shortened by 5 bases and J by 0 bases, with 11 bases between the two germline ends. Germline V lookup: CDR1 LNHDA, CDR2 SQIVND (reference sequence). The CDR3 covers 15 residues. The CDR3 DNA sequence: TGTGCCAGTAGTGCAGCACTCTATAGCAATCAGCCCCAGCATTTT. Translating it yields CASSAALYSNQPQHF.

The chain is built from TRBV4-3 and TRBJ2-3; TRBD1 matches at 9 bases. The CDR3 spans 19 residues. Germline CDR1 is LGHNA and CDR2 is YSLEER. J was trimmed by 2 bases and V by 1 base; bases with no gene match: 13. The CDR3 bases are TGCGCCAGCAGCCAAGGGGTTCCGGTCGACAGGGGGTTCACAGATACGCAGTATTTT. Translation gives CASSQGVPVDRGFTDTQYF.

This chain joins TRBV30 and TRBJ2-3, with 9 bases identical to TRBD2. Looked up from germline, CDR1 is GTSNPN and CDR2 is SVGIG (reference sequence). With V trimmed by 2 bases and J by 3 bases, 6 bases remained unmatched. The CDR3 consists of 15 residues. The CDR3 DNA sequence: TGTGCCTGGAGTTACTGGAGCGGGAGGACAGATACGCAGTATTTT. Translating it yields CAWSYWSGRTDTQYF.

V is TRBV28 and J is TRBJ1-2, with TRBD1 identical over 7 bases. The CDR3 loop spans 13 amino acids. V was clipped by 6 bases and J by 2 bases; unmatched bases: 3. The V gene's germline CDR1 is MDHEN and CDR2 SYDVKM. The CDR3: CASSQGGNYGYTF. CDR3 bases: TGTGCCAGCAGCCAGGGGGGGAACTATGGCTACACCTTC.

J is TRBJ2-3 and V is TRBV4-1; 10 bases fit TRBD2. The CDR3 is 16 residues long. Trimming took 4 bases from V and 6 from J; bases not matched to a gene: 10. CDR1 MGHRA and CDR2 YSYEKL come from the germline V gene. The CDR3: CASSPLAGPLGDTQYF. The DNA of the CDR3 is TGCGCCAGCAGCCCACTAGCGGGACCCCTCGGGGATACGCAGTATTTT.

The rearrangement uses TRBV6-1 and TRBJ2-7; 9 bases are a match to TRBD1. Looked up from germline, CDR1 is MNHNS and CDR2 is SASEGT. With 8 bases clipped from V and 2 bases from J, the junction kept 4 bases outside the gene matches. This CDR3 comprises 13 residues. The CDR3 nucleotides are TGTGCCAGCCGGGACAGGGTTACCTACGAGCAGTACTTC. Amino acid sequence: CASRDRVTYEQYF.

This chain uses TRBV11-2 with TRBJ2-7; D tentatively reads TRBD1 or TRBD2 (6 bases each). This CDR3 has 15 amino acids. Trimming pared 5 bases from V and 0 bases from J, leaving 14 bases between. The germline V gene encodes CDR1 SGHAT and CDR2 FQNNGV. This CDR3 reads CASSGGGSLSYEQYF. CDR3 DNA: TGTGCCAGCAGCGGAGGGGGGTCCCTCTCCTACGAGCAGTACTTC.

This chain uses TRBV7-2 with TRBJ1-3, with D possibly TRBD1 on 5 matching bases. Germline V CDR1 and CDR2: SGHTA, FQGNSA. The V gene lost 5 bases and the J gene lost 2 bases, with 10 bases spanning the gap. The CDR3 has 14 residues. The CDR3 DNA is TGTGCCAGCAGCGCCCCGGGGGCTGGAAACACCATATATTTT. It yields the protein CASSAPGAGNTIYF.